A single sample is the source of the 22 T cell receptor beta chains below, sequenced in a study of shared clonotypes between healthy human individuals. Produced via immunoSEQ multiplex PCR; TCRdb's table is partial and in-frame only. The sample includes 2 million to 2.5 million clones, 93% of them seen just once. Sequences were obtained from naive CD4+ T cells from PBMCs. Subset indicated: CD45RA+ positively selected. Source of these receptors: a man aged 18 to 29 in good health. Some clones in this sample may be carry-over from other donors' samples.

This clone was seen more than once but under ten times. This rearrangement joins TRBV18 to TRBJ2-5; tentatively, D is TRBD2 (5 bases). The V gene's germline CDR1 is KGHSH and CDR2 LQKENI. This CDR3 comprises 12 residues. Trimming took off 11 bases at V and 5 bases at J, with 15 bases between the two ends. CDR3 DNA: TGTGCCGGTTCGGACTTGGGGGAGACCCAGTACTTC. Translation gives CAGSDLGETQYF.

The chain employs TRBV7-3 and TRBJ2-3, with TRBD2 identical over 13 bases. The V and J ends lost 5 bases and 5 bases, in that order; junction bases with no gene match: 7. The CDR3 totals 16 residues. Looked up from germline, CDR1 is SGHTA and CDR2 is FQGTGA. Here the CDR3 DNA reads TGTGCCAGCAGCGCGGGACTAGCGGGGATGGGAGATACGCAGTATTTT. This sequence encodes CASSAGLAGMGDTQYF. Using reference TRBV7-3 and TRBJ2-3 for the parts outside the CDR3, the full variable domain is GAGVSQTPSNKVTEKGKYVELRCDPISGHTALYWYRQSLGQGPEFLIYFQGTGAADDSGLPNDRFFAVRPEGSVSTLKIQRTERGDSAVYLCASSAGLAGMGDTQYFGPGTRLTVL.

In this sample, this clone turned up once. DNA of the CDR3: TGTGCCAGCAGTAACAGGGAGGATCATTCGGAGACCCAGTACTTC. Translation: CASSNREDHSETQYF. This rearrangement joins TRBV28 to TRBJ2-5; D may match TRBD1 or TRBD2 (6 bases each). Germline CDR1 MDHEN, CDR2 SYDVKM. The CDR3 spans 15 residues. Trimming cost V 5 bases and J 5 bases, with 18 bases left between them.

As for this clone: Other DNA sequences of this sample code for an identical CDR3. CDR3 DNA sequence: TGTGCCAGCAGTTTAGAGGGCGAGCAGTACTTC. Translated, it gives CASSLEGEQYF. The chain combines TRBV28 with TRBJ2-7; TRBD2 is a possible D gene (5 bases). In germline, CDR1 is MDHEN, CDR2 SYDVKM. V lost 2 bases and J lost 6, with 5 bases in between. The CDR3 runs to 11 residues.

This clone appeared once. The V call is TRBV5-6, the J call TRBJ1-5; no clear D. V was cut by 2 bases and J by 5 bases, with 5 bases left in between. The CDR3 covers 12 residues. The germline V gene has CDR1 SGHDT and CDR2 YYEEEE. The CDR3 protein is CASSFVDQPQHF. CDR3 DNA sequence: TGTGCCAGCAGCTTCGTAGATCAGCCCCAGCATTTT.

The CDR3 is CASRTAGNTNEQFF. Written as DNA, the CDR3 is TGTGCCAGCAGGACTGCCGGGAACACCAATGAGCAGTTCTTC. V gene TRBV14 combines with J gene TRBJ2-1; D might be TRBD2 (5 bases). CDR3 length: 14 residues. V was clipped by 6 bases and J by 6 bases, with 15 bases between them. Germline lookup yields CDR1 SGHDN and CDR2 FVKESK.

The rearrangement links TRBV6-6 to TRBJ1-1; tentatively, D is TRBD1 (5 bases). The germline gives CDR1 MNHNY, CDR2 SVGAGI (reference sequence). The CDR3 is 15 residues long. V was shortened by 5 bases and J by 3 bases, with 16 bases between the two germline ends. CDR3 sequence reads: CASSKPDRGDTEAFF. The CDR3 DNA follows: TGTGCCAGCAGTAAACCGGACCGAGGGGACACTGAAGCTTTCTTT.

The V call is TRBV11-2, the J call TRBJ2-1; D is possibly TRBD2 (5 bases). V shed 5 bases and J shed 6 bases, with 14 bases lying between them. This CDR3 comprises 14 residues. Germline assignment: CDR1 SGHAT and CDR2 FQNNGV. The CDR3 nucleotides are TGTGCCAGCAGCCTAGGGAGTCTCCTCAATGAGCAGTTCTTC. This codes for CASSLGSLLNEQFF. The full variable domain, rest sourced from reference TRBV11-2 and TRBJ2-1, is EAGVAQSPRYKIIEKRQSVAFWCNPISGHATLYWYQQILGQGPKLLIQFQNNGVVDDSQLPKDRFSAERLKGVDSTLKIQPAKLEDSAVYLCASSLGSLLNEQFFGPGTRLTVL.

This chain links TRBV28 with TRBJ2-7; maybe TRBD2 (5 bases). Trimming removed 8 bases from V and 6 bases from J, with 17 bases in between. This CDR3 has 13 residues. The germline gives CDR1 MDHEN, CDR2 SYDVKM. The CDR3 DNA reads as TGTGCCAGCGCATCGGGATACGTCATCGAGCAGTACTTC. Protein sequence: CASASGYVIEQYF.

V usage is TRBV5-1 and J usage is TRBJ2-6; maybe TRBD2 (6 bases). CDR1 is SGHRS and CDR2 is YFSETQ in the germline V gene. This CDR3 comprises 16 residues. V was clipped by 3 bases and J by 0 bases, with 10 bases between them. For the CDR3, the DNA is TGCGCCAGCAGCTCGGGGGTCCGCTCTGGGGCCAACGTCCTGACTTTC. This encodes CASSSGVRSGANVLTF.

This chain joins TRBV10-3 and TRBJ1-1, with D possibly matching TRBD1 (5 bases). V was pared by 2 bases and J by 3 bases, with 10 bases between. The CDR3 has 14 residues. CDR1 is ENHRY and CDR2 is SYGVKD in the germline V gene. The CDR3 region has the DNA TGTGCCATCAGTGAGGGGACGTATGACACTGAAGCTTTCTTT. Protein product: CAISEGTYDTEAFF.

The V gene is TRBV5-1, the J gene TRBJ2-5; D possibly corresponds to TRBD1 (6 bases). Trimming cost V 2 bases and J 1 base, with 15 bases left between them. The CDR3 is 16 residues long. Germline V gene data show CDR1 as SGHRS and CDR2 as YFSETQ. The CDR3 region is CASSFSSRGSQETQYF. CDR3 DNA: TGCGCCAGCAGCTTCTCTTCCAGGGGATCCCAAGAGACCCAGTACTTC.

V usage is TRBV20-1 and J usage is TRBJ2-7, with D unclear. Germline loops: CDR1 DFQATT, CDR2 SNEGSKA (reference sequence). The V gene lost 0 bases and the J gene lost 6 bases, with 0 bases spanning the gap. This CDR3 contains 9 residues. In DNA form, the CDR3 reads TGCAGTGCTAGAGACGAGCAGTACTTC. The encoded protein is CSARDEQYF.

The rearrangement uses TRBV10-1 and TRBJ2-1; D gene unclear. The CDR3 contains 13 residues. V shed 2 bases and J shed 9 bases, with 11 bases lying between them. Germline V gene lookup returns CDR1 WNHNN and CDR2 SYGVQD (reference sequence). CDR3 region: CASSEPLSGEQFF. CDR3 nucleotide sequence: TGCGCCAGCAGTGAGCCACTTTCGGGTGAGCAGTTCTTC.

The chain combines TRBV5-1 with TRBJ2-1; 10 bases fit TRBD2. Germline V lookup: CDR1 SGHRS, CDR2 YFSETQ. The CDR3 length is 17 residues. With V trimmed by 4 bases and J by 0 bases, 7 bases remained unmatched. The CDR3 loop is CASSHGLAVSSYNEQFF. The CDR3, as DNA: TGCGCCAGCAGCCATGGACTAGCGGTGAGCTCCTACAATGAGCAGTTCTTC.

The CDR3 nucleotides read TGCGCCAGCAGCTTGAACGGGGCACTAACCTACAATGAGCAGTTCTTC. This encodes CASSLNGALTYNEQFF. The V gene is TRBV5-1, the J gene TRBJ2-1; D may match TRBD1 or TRBD2 (5 bases each). This CDR3 is 16 amino acids long. V was cut by 1 base and J by 2 bases, with 13 bases left in between. Germline CDR1 reads SGHRS; CDR2 reads YFSETQ.

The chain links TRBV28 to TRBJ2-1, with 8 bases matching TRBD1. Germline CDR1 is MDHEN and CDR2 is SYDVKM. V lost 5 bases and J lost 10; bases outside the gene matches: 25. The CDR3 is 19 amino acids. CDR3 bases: TGTGCCAGCAGTCCCCCCGCCTTGGGCAGGGGGCTTGTTTCTCGGGAGCAGTTCTTC. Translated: CASSPPALGRGLVSREQFF.

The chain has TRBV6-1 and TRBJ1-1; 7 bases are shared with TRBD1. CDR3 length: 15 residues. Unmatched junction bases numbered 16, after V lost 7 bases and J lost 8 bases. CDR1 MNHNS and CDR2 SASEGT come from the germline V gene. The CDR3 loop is CASTPGGKGATEAFF. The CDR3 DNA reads TGTGCCAGCACCCCCGGTGGGAAGGGGGCTACCGAAGCTTTCTTT.

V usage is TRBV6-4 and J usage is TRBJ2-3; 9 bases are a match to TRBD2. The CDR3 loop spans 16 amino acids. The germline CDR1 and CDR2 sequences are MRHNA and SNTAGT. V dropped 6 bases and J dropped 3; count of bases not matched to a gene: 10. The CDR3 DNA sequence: TGTGCCAGCAGCCTCCCACCGGGACTAGCAACAGATACGCAGTATTTT. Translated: CASSLPPGLATDTQYF.

The CDR3 coding sequence is TGTGCCAGCAGCCAAGAAACACTGGCCAGTGCGACCCAGTACTTC. Translated, it gives CASSQETLASATQYF. V and J are TRBV4-2 and TRBJ2-5; D is undetermined. The germline gives CDR1 LGHNA, CDR2 YNFKEQ. V was pared by 0 bases and J by 7 bases, with 15 bases between. CDR3 length: 15 residues.

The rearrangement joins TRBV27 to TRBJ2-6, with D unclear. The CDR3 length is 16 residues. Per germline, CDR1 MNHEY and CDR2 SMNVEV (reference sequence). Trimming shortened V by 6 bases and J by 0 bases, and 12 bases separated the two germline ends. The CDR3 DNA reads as TGTGCCAGCAGAGGCAGAGGAAGCTCTGGGGCCAACGTCCTGACTTTC. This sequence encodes CASRGRGSSGANVLTF. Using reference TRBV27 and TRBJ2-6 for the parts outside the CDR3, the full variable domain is EAQVTQNPRYLITVTGKKLTVTCSQNMNHEYMSWYRQDPGLGLRQIYYSMNVEVTDKGDVPEGYKVSRKEKRNFPLILESPSPNQTSLYFCASRGRGSSGANVLTFGAGSRLTVL.

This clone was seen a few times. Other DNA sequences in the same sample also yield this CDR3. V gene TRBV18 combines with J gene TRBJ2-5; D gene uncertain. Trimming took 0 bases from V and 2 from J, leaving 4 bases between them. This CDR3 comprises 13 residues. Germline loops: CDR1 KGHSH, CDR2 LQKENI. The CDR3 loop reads CASSPPGQETQYF. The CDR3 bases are TGTGCCAGCTCACCACCAGGGCAAGAGACCCAGTACTTC.